This T cell receptor beta chain was observed in a study of shared clonotypes between healthy human individuals. Study-level findings and limits: Measured sharing among donors was expected to vary with sequencing depth.

The study drew its donors from healthy HIV-negative adults without recent acute infections or vaccinations. Method: immunoSEQ multiplex PCR; TCRdb's copy keeps in-frame clones and lacks some. The data show some 1,600,000 clones, around 98% seen once. Turning to this clone: Antigen: not known.

The sequence came from a man between 25 and 39 years old in good health. Sequenced input: naive CD4+ T cells sorted from blood. Subset of the sample: CD45RA+ positively selected.

The CDR3 sequence is CASSPSGPNYGYTF. Here the CDR3 DNA reads TGTGCCAGCTCACCATCAGGACCCAACTATGGCTACACCTTC. The chain links TRBV18 to TRBJ1-2; D unclear. The ends were cut back, 2 bases at V and 2 bases at J, with 9 bases in the middle. CDR1 and CDR2 from the germline V gene are KGHSH and LQKENI. The CDR3 covers 14 residues.